The rows below give T cell receptor beta chains drawn from one sample of a study of blood T cell repertoires in COVID-19. Clones were sequenced by immunoSEQ multiplex PCR, and TCRdb holds only the in-frame ones, with some missing. This table has about 180,000 clones, 85% to 90% appearing once. Source material: peripheral blood. The origin of the receptors is a man between 65 and 85 years old with active or convalescent COVID-19. Both conserved end residues are part of each CDR3. Fields, in order: clone size, V gene, J gene, D gene, CDR3 DNA, CDR3 protein. A D gene is named only where the DNA matches it firmly. Size values are once, few and many counts, or a class for expanded clones, and some rows have none.

clone size: few
V gene: TRBV7-9
J gene: TRBJ2-1
D gene: -
CDR3 DNA: TGTGCCAGCAGCTTAACGAGGGAAAATGAGCAGTTCTTC
CDR3 protein: CASSLTRENEQFF

clone size: few
V gene: TRBV2
J gene: TRBJ1-5
D gene: TRBD1
CDR3 DNA: TGTGCCAGCAGTCGGACAGAAGTGCCAGGGGGGCCCCAGCATTTT
CDR3 protein: CASSRTEVPGGPQHF

clone size: -
V gene: TRBV10-2
J gene: TRBJ1-2
D gene: -
CDR3 DNA: TGCGCCAGCAGTGACGCGACAAAATCTTATGGCTACACCTTC
CDR3 protein: CASSDATKSYGYTF

clone size: -
V gene: TRBV6-5
J gene: TRBJ2-3
D gene: TRBD1
CDR3 DNA: TGTGCCAGCAGTTTCCGGACAGGTTTACATACGCAGTATTTT
CDR3 protein: CASSFRTGLHTQYF

clone size: -
V gene: TRBV11-2
J gene: TRBJ1-1
D gene: -
CDR3 DNA: TGTGCCAGCAGCTTAAAGGAGGGGACCACTGAAGCTTTCTTT
CDR3 protein: CASSLKEGTTEAFF

clone size: -
V gene: TRBV3-1/TRBV3-2
J gene: TRBJ2-1
D gene: TRBD2
CDR3 DNA: TGTGCCAGCAGCCAAGGTCTAGCGGTTTACAATGAGCAGTTCTTC
CDR3 protein: CASSQGLAVYNEQFF

clone size: -
V gene: TRBV6-2/TRBV6-3
J gene: TRBJ1-1
D gene: TRBD1
CDR3 DNA: TGTGCCAGCAGTTACTTAGCGGGACAGGGGAAGACTGAAGCTTTCTTT
CDR3 protein: CASSYLAGQGKTEAFF

clone size: once
V gene: TRBV20-1
J gene: TRBJ1-1
D gene: -
CDR3 DNA: TGCAGCGCTAGTCGGAGGCCAGCAGGAATGGGTGAAGCTTTCTTT
CDR3 protein: CSASRRPAGMGEAFF

clone size: -
V gene: TRBV11-2
J gene: TRBJ2-1
D gene: -
CDR3 DNA: TGTGCCAGCAGCTTAGTAACGGGGGCCTACAATGAGCAGTTCTTC
CDR3 protein: CASSLVTGAYNEQFF

clone size: -
V gene: TRBV27
J gene: TRBJ1-6
D gene: TRBD1
CDR3 DNA: TGTGCCAGCAGGGAACTTGACAGGGGGAATTCACCCCTCCACTTT
CDR3 protein: CASRELDRGNSPLHF

clone size: -
V gene: TRBV4-3
J gene: TRBJ2-1
D gene: TRBD1
CDR3 DNA: TGCGCCAGCAGCCAAACAACCGGGACAGGGTACAATGAGCAGTTCTTC
CDR3 protein: CASSQTTGTGYNEQFF

clone size: -
V gene: TRBV15
J gene: TRBJ1-3
D gene: -
CDR3 DNA: TGTGCCACCAGCAGAGATAGGAGCACGGTCTCTGGAAACACCATATATTTT
CDR3 protein: CATSRDRSTVSGNTIYF

clone size: once
V gene: TRBV7-3
J gene: TRBJ1-1
D gene: TRBD1
CDR3 DNA: TGTGCCAGCAGCTTAACGTTCGGGACAGACCGCTGGTCGAACACTGAAGCTTTCTTT
CDR3 protein: CASSLTFGTDRWSNTEAFF